Following are 22 T cell receptor beta chains from one sample sequenced in a study of blood T cells in healthy people across ages. Alongside a J-beta primer mix, a sample-barcoded 5' primer served in a second PCR lasting about 7 to 11 cycles. Each CDR3 protein is one row after TCRdb ran MiXCR on the 5' RACE reads. This repertoire shows roughly 2 million distinct CDR3 sequences, about 49% found once; its top ten account for 2% to 2.5%. Sample: blood. The receptor set was obtained from a woman between 40 and 55 years old in good health.

This chain links TRBV6-2 or TRBV6-3 with TRBJ1-2, with TRBD1 matching over 7 bases. With V trimmed by 4 bases and J by 6 bases, 8 bases remained unmatched. CDR1 is MNHEY and CDR2 is SVGEGT in the germline V gene. This CDR3 is 14 amino acids long. The CDR3 coding sequence is TGTGCCAGCAGTTTCCACCAGGGGGGTGATGGCTACACCTTC. Amino acids: CASSFHQGGDGYTF.

The chain joins TRBV6-5 to TRBJ2-5; perhaps TRBD2 as D (6 bases). The CDR3 covers 12 residues. Between the trimmed V and J ends, which lost 6 bases and 7 bases, there was a span of 12 bases. Germline CDR1 reads MNHEY; CDR2 reads SVGAGI. The CDR3 region is CASSPGARTQYF. The CDR3 region has the DNA TGTGCCAGCAGCCCGGGAGCCAGGACCCAGTACTTC.

The chain combines TRBV7-2 with TRBJ2-5, with D unresolved. Trimming pared 5 bases from V and 2 bases from J, leaving 21 bases between. Germline V lookup: CDR1 SGHTA, CDR2 FQGNSA. This CDR3 has 17 residues. CDR3 DNA: TGTGCCAGCAGCCCAATGGTTCCAGCGCCGGTACAAGAGACCCAGTACTTC. It is translated as CASSPMVPAPVQETQYF.

The rearrangement uses TRBV24-1 and TRBJ2-4; D possibly corresponds to TRBD1 (6 bases). Judging by the DNA end, TRBJ2-7 fits better; the J call may be wrong. Germline values: CDR1 KGHDR, CDR2 SFDVKD. The CDR3 sequence is 13 residues long. The CDR3 region has the DNA TGTGCCACCAGTGATCCGGGACACCACGAGCAGTACTTC. Translating it yields CATSDPGHHEQYF.

This clonotype was detected only a few times. The chain carries TRBV6-2 or TRBV6-3 and TRBJ2-7; D remains unclear. Germline CDR1 and CDR2: MNHEY and SVGEGT. This CDR3 comprises 15 residues. V was trimmed by 6 bases and J by 1 base, leaving 16 bases between them. CDR3 in amino acids: CASRRSAKFSYEQYF. The CDR3 bases are TGTGCCAGCAGGCGGTCAGCCAAATTTTCCTACGAGCAGTACTTC.

The chain carries TRBV9 and TRBJ2-1; 9 bases line up with TRBD1. This CDR3 contains 15 residues. Germline V CDR1 and CDR2: SGDLS, YYNGEE. V lost 3 bases and J lost 6; bases outside the gene matches: 7. In nucleotides, the CDR3 is TGTGCCAGCAGCGCCCCCGGGACAGGGACCAATGAGCAGTTCTTC. Protein product: CASSAPGTGTNEQFF. The whole variable domain, remainder taken from reference TRBV9 and TRBJ2-1, is DSGVTQTPKHLITATGQRVTLRCSPRSGDLSVYWYQQSLDQGLQFLIQYYNGEERAKGNILERFSAQQFPDLHSELNLSSLELGDSALYFCASSAPGTGTNEQFFGPGTRLTVL.

J is TRBJ2-4 and V is TRBV29-1, with TRBD1 identical over 9 bases. V gave up 6 bases and J gave up 1 base; unmatched junction bases: 1. The CDR3 loop spans 13 amino acids. Germline V gene lookup returns CDR1 SQVTM and CDR2 ANQGSEA. The CDR3: CSVGTGAKNIQYF. The CDR3 bases are TGCAGCGTCGGGACAGGGGCCAAAAACATTCAGTACTTC. The entire variable domain, with the rest obtained from reference TRBV29-1 and TRBJ2-4, is as follows: SAVISQKPSRDICQRGTSLTIQCQVDSQVTMMFWYRQQPGQSLTLIATANQGSEATYESGFVIDKFPISRPNLTFSTLTVSNMSPEDSSIYLCSVGTGAKNIQYFGAGTRLSVL.

The gene calls are TRBV6-6 and TRBJ2-3; D is possibly TRBD2 (6 bases). CDR1 is MNHNY, CDR2 SVGAGI, per germline (reference sequence). Trimming cost V 4 bases and J 5 bases, with 13 bases left between them. This CDR3 spans 14 amino acids. CDR3: CASSWRGGEDTQYF. Written as DNA, the CDR3 is TGTGCCAGCAGTTGGCGGGGAGGAGAAGATACGCAGTATTTT.

V is TRBV12-3 or TRBV12-4 and J is TRBJ2-5; 8 nucleotides line up with TRBD2. This CDR3 spans 17 amino acids. V lost 0 bases to trimming and J lost 4 bases; unmatched junction nucleotides: 10. CDR3 sequence: CASSLAGAGGGGETQYF. The CDR3 DNA reads TGTGCCAGCAGTTTAGCTGGGGCGGGGGGAGGCGGAGAGACCCAGTACTTC.

The chain links TRBV2 to TRBJ2-5, with no clear D. Germline values: CDR1 SNHLY, CDR2 FYNNEI. This CDR3 is built from 12 residues. Trimming took off 4 bases at V and 7 bases at J, with 10 bases between the two ends. The CDR3 nucleotides are TGTGCCAGCAGTGGGGTCGTGGGGACCCAGTACTTC. Translating gives CASSGVVGTQYF.

The J gene is TRBJ1-2, the V gene TRBV12-3 or TRBV12-4; maybe TRBD1 (6 bases). V shed 5 bases and J shed 3 bases, with 13 bases lying between them. The CDR3 totals 14 residues. The CDR3: CASSPGGLDYGYTF. As DNA, the CDR3 is TGTGCCAGCAGTCCGGGGGGGCTCGACTATGGCTACACCTTC.

This clonotype came up a few times. The chain links TRBV2 to TRBJ2-1; 9 nucleotides line up with TRBD1. The CDR3 is 12 residues long. V was clipped by 5 bases and J by 8 bases; unmatched bases: 1. The germline V gene has CDR1 SNHLY and CDR2 FYNNEI. CDR3 amino acids: CASSRDRDEQFF. In DNA form, the CDR3 reads TGTGCCAGCAGTCGGGACAGGGATGAGCAGTTCTTC.

This chain connects TRBV29-1 to TRBJ2-1, with 9 bases matching TRBD1. Germline loops: CDR1 SQVTM, CDR2 ANQGSEA. The CDR3 totals 14 residues. With 5 bases clipped from V and 5 bases from J, the junction kept 7 bases outside the gene matches. CDR3 amino acids: CSVKTGGVNNEQFF. The CDR3 DNA reads TGCAGCGTTAAGACAGGGGGGGTCAACAATGAGCAGTTCTTC.

The chain uses TRBV10-3 and TRBJ1-4, with D maybe TRBD1 (6 bases). The V and J ends lost 6 bases and 5 bases respectively, with 10 bases between them. Germline lookup yields CDR1 ENHRY and CDR2 SYGVKD. The CDR3 sequence is 13 residues long. Here the CDR3 DNA reads TGTGCCATCAGGGACAGCGAGAATGAAAAACTGTTTTTT. This codes for CAIRDSENEKLFF.

Only a few counts were recorded for this clonotype. The chain combines TRBV28 with TRBJ1-2; perhaps TRBD1 as D (6 bases). Germline V gene sequence: CDR1 MDHEN, CDR2 SYDVKM. The length of the CDR3 is 12 residues. Trimming left V 11 bases short and J 6 bases short, with 16 bases between. This chain's CDR3 is CAGGQGRNGYTF. In nucleotides, the CDR3 is TGTGCCGGGGGGCAAGGGAGGAATGGCTACACCTTC.

The chain joins TRBV7-2 to TRBJ1-1; D is perhaps TRBD1 (5 bases). This CDR3 is 17 amino acids long. The V and J ends lost 1 base and 4 bases respectively, with 19 bases between them. Germline CDR1 reads SGHTA; CDR2 reads FQGNSA. The CDR3 region is CASSLVGSGGRSTEAFF. The CDR3 coding sequence is TGTGCCAGCAGCTTAGTGGGTTCGGGGGGTAGGAGCACTGAAGCTTTCTTT.

This clonotype has just a few counts. CDR3 nucleotides: TGCGCCAGCAGCCAAGGAGTGCCCGGGACAGGTCTAAATGAGCAGTTCTTC. Amino acid sequence: CASSQGVPGTGLNEQFF. The chain carries TRBV4-3 and TRBJ2-1, with 8 positions matching TRBD1. This CDR3 has 17 residues. Per the germline V gene, CDR1 is LGHNA and CDR2 is YSLEER. V dropped 1 base and J dropped 7; count of bases not matched to a gene: 12.

The J gene is TRBJ1-2, the V gene TRBV4-1, with 12 bases identical to TRBD1. The CDR3 has 16 residues. Trimming took 6 bases from V and 5 from J; bases not matched to a gene: 10. CDR1 and CDR2 (germline): MGHRA, YSYEKL. CDR3 region: CASRLPGQGARYGYTF. Written as DNA, the CDR3 is TGCGCCAGCAGGCTACCGGGACAGGGGGCGAGATATGGCTACACCTTC.

V gene TRBV4-1 combines with J gene TRBJ2-2; 9 nucleotides line up with TRBD1. CDR3 length: 17 amino acids. V lost 8 bases to trimming and J lost 2 bases; unmatched junction nucleotides: 12. CDR1 is MGHRA and CDR2 is YSYEKL in the germline V gene. The CDR3 bases are TGCGCCAGCGGTGAATCCGGGACAGGGAGCAACACCGGGGAGCTGTTTTTT. Residues: CASGESGTGSNTGELFF.

The DNA of the CDR3 is TGTGCCACCAGTGATTTAGGGACGGTTTCCAATGAGCAGTTCTTC. As protein: CATSDLGTVSNEQFF. The chain uses TRBV24-1 and TRBJ2-1; D assignment may be TRBD1 or TRBD2 (5 bases each). The length of the CDR3 is 15 residues. V was pared by 1 base and J by 6 bases, with 12 bases between. Looked up from germline, CDR1 is KGHDR and CDR2 is SFDVKD.

The rearrangement uses TRBV7-2 and TRBJ2-5; D perhaps matches TRBD1 (5 bases). Trimming left V 6 bases short and J 0 bases short, with 11 bases between. Germline assignment: CDR1 SGHTA and CDR2 FQGNSA. CDR3 length equals 14 residues. The CDR3: CASRNPGYQETQYF. Here the CDR3 DNA reads TGTGCCAGCAGAAATCCAGGGTACCAAGAGACCCAGTACTTC.

The CDR3 nucleotides are TGCAGTGCCCCCTCAGTAGCGGACGACTACGAGCAGTACTTC. It codes for CSAPSVADDYEQYF. The rearrangement links TRBV20-1 to TRBJ2-7; the D gene is possibly TRBD2 (6 bases). There are 14 residues in the CDR3. CDR1 is DFQATT and CDR2 is SNEGSKA in the germline V gene (reference sequence). The V gene lost 6 bases and the J gene lost 3 bases, with 18 bases spanning the gap.